The source of this TCR beta chain is a study of shared clonotypes between healthy human individuals. Study-wide results and limits: The study found roughly 5% of naive CD4 clonotypes shared across several donors.

Assay: immunoSEQ multiplex PCR; the TCRdb copy retains only in-frame clones and omits some. The top ten hold roughly 1% of the sample, which has 2 million to 2.5 million clones, about 95% seen once. Regarding this clone: What it binds is unknown.

Naive CD8 isolation took CD45RO-negative cells positively selected for CCR7 and excluded terminally differentiated effector memory CD45RA+ cells. V was clipped by 3 bases and J by 0 bases, with 15 bases between them. This CDR3 spans 15 amino acids. Germline V gives CDR1 GTSNPN, CDR2 SVGIG (reference sequence). Material: naive CD8+ T cells sorted from blood. The chain joins TRBV30 to TRBJ2-7; no clear D gene. This sequence was found in a young man in good health. The CDR3 protein is CAWSPGLLPSYEQYF. The CDR3 DNA follows: TGTGCCTGGAGCCCCGGGCTCCTTCCCTCCTACGAGCAGTACTTC.